This entry features one TCR beta chain sequence. This clonotype was detected many times. Its antigen is currently not known. No base quality information exists; no much larger clone differs at one position. The library was generated by 5' RACE. Sequencing was performed on a NextSeq 500. The TCR library protocol attached unique molecular identifiers to individual cDNA molecules to correct for sequencing error and PCR bias. Both TCR alpha and beta chains were sequenced, and tight co-correlation was observed between alpha and beta sequence abundances in each sample. In the source study's methods: Decombinator V4 was used to annotate the V gene, J gene and CDR3 of the TCR sequences. TCRs were defined as expanded if a significant change between any two time points was detected under a Poisson model with p below 0.0001. TCR abundances were normalised to the total number of TCRs sequenced per sample and expressed as counts per million. TRAV1-2 paired with TRAJ12, TRAJ20 or TRAJ33 defined MAIT TCRs, while TRAV10 paired with TRAJ18 defined iNKT TCRs. VDJdb, accessed on 1 November 2021, was searched for TCRs annotated for CMV, EBV and SARS-CoV-2, and TCRs annotated for more than one antigen were excluded. TCRdb reprocessed the public reads (quality trimming at Q25 with fastp, clone calling with MiXCR) and kept in-frame beta chains. CDR3 protein sequences are deduplicated, and each keeps its most common genes and DNA. These V and J calls derive from TCRdb rather than the authors' analysis. This sample comprises 90,000 to 100,000 distinct CDR3 sequences, over 10% of them detected only once. Around 2.4% of the sample lies in the top ten.

This was a case-control study nested in a cohort of healthcare workers in London, UK, who had nasopharyngeal swab PCR tests and blood samples taken every week. Healthcare workers were recruited between 23 and 31 March 2020, during the week of the UK lockdown, and were followed weekly for up to roughly 15 weeks. V and J lose 2 bases and 4 bases, and a span of 6 bases separates them. The CDR3 covers 12 residues, taking in both the cysteine and the phenylalanine. The only DNA kept is the CDR3, 36 bases in frame from the first base. Sequences DFQATT (CDR1) and SNEGSKA (CDR2) are obtained from the germline V gene (reference sequence). The data are from a study of early T cells in non-severe SARS-CoV-2 infection (dated by TCRdb to the early 2020s). Notes on the research overall: Because TCR sequencing was done on bulk RNA from unsorted whole blood, the alpha and beta chains could not be paired.

What the study reported, not specific to this receptor: VDJdb matching was skewed toward anti-spike CD8 responses and likely underestimated virus-specific expansions, missing private and CD4 specificities.

This TCR was sampled from an adult who was a healthcare worker with PCR-confirmed SARS-CoV-2 infection or an uninfected control (not recorded which). Rearrangement joined TRBV20-1 to TRBJ2-1; no D gene call is confident. Sample: whole blood. The DNA sequence is given as TGCAGTGCTAGACACGTTTACAATGAGCAGTTCTTC. This encodes CSARHVYNEQFF.